This T cell receptor beta chain was sequenced for a study of T cell changes during pregnancy in multiple sclerosis. Some clones are missing from TCRdb's copy, which holds only in-frame ones; the method was immunoSEQ multiplex PCR. The data show fewer than 90,000 clones, approximately 94% seen once. CDR3 size: 14 residues. Germline V gene sequence: CDR1 LNHNV, CDR2 YYDKDF (reference sequence). Trimming at V came to 5 bases and at J to 2 bases, leaving 6 bases not matched to a gene. The sequencing used peripheral blood, collected in the third trimester of pregnancy. V usage is TRBV15 and J usage is TRBJ2-7; 7 bases map to TRBD1. The clonotype originates from a female donor with multiple sclerosis, enrolled in a pregnancy study. The CDR3 protein is CATSSRTGTYEQYF. The DNA for the CDR3 is TGTGCCACCAGCTCCAGGACAGGTACCTACGAGCAGTACTTC. The entire variable domain, with the rest obtained from reference TRBV15 and TRBJ2-7, is as follows: DAMVIQNPRYQVTQFGKPVTLSCSQTLNHNVMYWYQQKSSQAPKLLFHYYDKDFNNEADTPDNFQSRRPNTSFCFLDIRSPGLGDTAMYLCATSSRTGTYEQYFGPGTRLTVT.